This is a list of T cell receptor beta chains from one sample in a study of blood T cells in healthy people across ages. TCRdb re-derived calls from the 5' RACE reads in MiXCR, one entry per CDR3 protein. The profile covers around 850,000 distinct CDR3 sequences, with under 40% appearing a single time and 10% to 15% taken by the ten largest. Sequencing was performed on blood. Receptors originate from a man younger than 35 in good health. Each CDR3 is given with its conserved first and last residue. A D gene is named only where the DNA matches it firmly. Size is stated for part of the rows, as once, few or many counts, or as a class when the clone is expanded.

j_call clone_size d_call v_call cdr3_nt cdr3_aa
TRBJ1-1 few TRBD1 TRBV2 TGTGCCAGCACCCCGACAGGGAGGAACACTGAAGCTTTCTTT CASTPTGRNTEAFF
TRBJ1-4 few TRBD1 TRBV9 TGTGCCAGCAGCGACGGTGGCAGGGGGGGAAAACTGTTTTTT CASSDGGRGGKLFF
TRBJ2-3 once TRBD1 TRBV29-1 TGCAGCGTTGATCGCAGGGGGAGCACAGATACGCAGTATTTT CSVDRRGSTDTQYF
TRBJ2-2 NA NA TRBV7-2 TGTGCCAGCACCCCAGCAGGGGTTTCGGCCGGGGAGCTGTTTTTT CASTPAGVSAGELFF
TRBJ1-6 NA TRBD1 TRBV2 TGTGCCAGCAGTCCAACAGGGGAGAGTTCATCCCTCCACTTT CASSPTGESSSLHF
TRBJ1-5 few NA TRBV12-3/TRBV12-4 TGTGCCAGCAGTTTAGCTAATACCGGCCCCCAGCATTTT CASSLANTGPQHF
TRBJ2-1 few TRBD2 TRBV20-1 TGCAGTGCTCCCAAGGGTGGAGCGGGGAACAATGAGCAGTTCTTC CSAPKGGAGNNEQFF
TRBJ2-3 many NA TRBV20-1 TGCAGTGCTTTCGGGGCCAGGGGTGATACGCAGTATTTT CSAFGARGDTQYF
TRBJ1-2 few NA TRBV7-2 TGTGCCAGCAGCCCGAAACAGGGCAATCCCTATGGCTACACCTTC CASSPKQGNPYGYTF
TRBJ2-2 few TRBD2 TRBV5-1 TGCGCCAGCAGCATTAGCGGGGGGAGCACCGGGGAGCTGTTTTTT CASSISGGSTGELFF
TRBJ2-3 NA NA TRBV4-3 TGCGCCGGCAGCCAAGGAGGCGGGCTAGCGAGCACAGATACGCAGTATTTT CAGSQGGGLASTDTQYF
TRBJ2-1 NA NA TRBV25-1 TGTGCCAGCAGTGCGAAATACAATGAGCAGTTCTTC CASSAKYNEQFF
TRBJ1-4 NA NA TRBV7-8 TGTACCAGCAGCTCGGACAGTGTCCGGGGTTTTGAAAAACTGTTTTTT CTSSSDSVRGFEKLFF
TRBJ2-1 many NA TRBV4-2 TGTGCCAGCAACTCCGGAAGCGGTTACAATGAGCAGTTCTTC CASNSGSGYNEQFF
TRBJ2-1 few TRBD2 TRBV20-1 TGCAGTGCTAGAGATTTAGCTAGCGGGGGCCTGATCTCCTACAATGAGCAGTTCTTC CSARDLASGGLISYNEQFF
TRBJ1-1 few NA TRBV5-1 TGCGCCAGCAGCCTCTCTCGGGAGAACACTGAAGCTTTCTTT CASSLSRENTEAFF
TRBJ2-2 NA NA TRBV7-8 TGTGCCTCTACTGCGAGAGCGAACACCGGGGAGCTGTTTTTT CASTARANTGELFF
TRBJ2-3 few TRBD1 TRBV20-1 TGCAGTGCTACCGGGACAGGGGGGCCTGCTAGCACAGATACGCAGTATTTT CSATGTGGPASTDTQYF
TRBJ1-4 NA NA TRBV12-3/TRBV12-4 TGTGCCAGCACCCATTCTACGGAGAATGAAAAACTGTTTTTT CASTHSTENEKLFF
TRBJ2-1 NA TRBD1 TRBV20-1 TGCAGTGCTATGGGGACAGGGTCGAGTGAGCAGTTCTTC CSAMGTGSSEQFF
TRBJ2-7 few NA TRBV6-2/TRBV6-3 TGTGCCAGCGACGGGACGACCTACGAGCAGTACTTC CASDGTTYEQYF
TRBJ2-1 few NA TRBV5-1 TGCGCCAGCAGGGCAGACGCTTTGGATGAGCAGTTCTTC CASRADALDEQFF
TRBJ1-2 few NA TRBV12-3/TRBV12-4 TGTGCCAGCAGCATAGGGGGGGGCTATGGCTACACCTTC CASSIGGGYGYTF
TRBJ2-3 few TRBD1 TRBV7-6 TGTGCCAGCAGCCTGCACCCGACAGGGGGCTTCGAAGATACGCAGTATTTT CASSLHPTGGFEDTQYF
TRBJ1-2 many NA TRBV4-1 TGCGCCAGCAGCCGTCAGGGGATAACAACTTCCGGGGCCTATGGCTACACCTTC CASSRQGITTSGAYGYTF
TRBJ1-6 NA TRBD1 TRBV19 TGTGCCAGTAGTTGGACAGGGGGCACTAATAATTCACCCCTCCACTTT CASSWTGGTNNSPLHF